The 22 T cell receptor beta chains below come from one sample, sequenced in a study of Tregs in tolerant kidney transplant recipients. Mixed chimerism was transient after nonmyeloablative marrow transplants from related graft donors. Clones were read by immunoSEQ multiplex PCR, and TCRdb kept only the in-frame ones, dropping some. This sample contains about 11,000 clones. Here the sequenced sample was CD8+ T cells from blood (PBMCs), taken 24 months after the transplant. These receptors were collected from a human patient who received a combined kidney and bone marrow transplant. A share of the T cells may be of graft donor origin.

To note about this clone: The read is 3 residues too short to cover the CDR3 end, so that end is filled in from the germline J gene. The genes are TRBV6-1 and TRBJ1-5, with 9 nucleotides matching TRBD1. J lost 7 bases, V lost 4 bases, and 5 bases had no gene match. The germline V gene encodes CDR1 MNHNS and CDR2 SASEGT. The CDR3 totals 14 residues. This CDR3 reads CASSGTGGRQPQHF. Incomplete CDR3 DNA: TGTGCCAGCAGTGGAACAGGGGGCCGACAGCCC.

For this clone: The CDR3 goes on 3 residues after the read ends, and that part is filled in from the germline J gene. The chain uses TRBV10-3 and TRBJ2-3; D gene uncertain. This CDR3 spans 13 amino acids. Germline values: CDR1 ENHRY, CDR2 SYGVKD. Incomplete CDR3 DNA: TGTGCCATCAGTGACGGCCAGGTCTACGCG. Residues: CAISDGQVYA. From start to end, the CDR3 is CAISDGQVYAQYF.

Notes on this clone: The CDR3 extends 3 residues past the end of the read, so its final part is completed from the germline J gene. J is TRBJ1-1 and V is TRBV7-9; TRBD1 matches 9 bases. Germline V lookup: CDR1 SEHNR, CDR2 FQNEAQ (reference sequence). CDR3 length: 15 residues. Losses at the gene ends were 5 bases for V and 1 base for J; bases not matched to a gene: 5. The sequenced CDR3 bases are TGTGCCAGCAGCATTGGGACAGGGACGAACACTGAA. It specifies CASSIGTGTNTE. The full CDR3 is CASSIGTGTNTEAFF.

With regard to this clone: The read comes to an end 3 residues before the CDR3 does, leaving the germline J gene to fill in the end. The gene calls are TRBV7-9 and TRBJ2-4; no clear D gene. Germline V gene lookup returns CDR1 SEHNR and CDR2 FQNEAQ (reference sequence). The CDR3 sequence is 13 residues long. V was shortened by 5 bases and J by 4 bases, with 9 bases between the two germline ends. CDR3 protein: CASSQKTKNIQYF. The CDR3 bases that were read are TGTGCCAGCAGCCAGAAAACAAAAAACATT.

Turning to this clone: The read ends 3 residues early relative to the CDR3; the germline J gene fills the gap. This chain connects TRBV11-2 to TRBJ2-7; tentative D call: TRBD1 (6 bases). Trimming pared 6 bases from V and 3 bases from J, leaving 18 bases between. Germline CDR1 reads SGHAT; CDR2 reads FQNNGV. This CDR3 comprises 15 residues. The CDR3 spells CASSPGQNSFYEQYF. CDR3 bases read: TGTGCCAGCAGTCCCGGACAGAATAGTTTCTACGAG.

Points on this clone: The CDR3 extends 3 residues past the end of the read, so its final part is completed from the germline J gene. The chain couples TRBV6-1 to TRBJ2-7, with 9 bases aligning to TRBD1. V was clipped by 0 bases and J by 2 bases; unmatched bases: 5. This CDR3 has 16 amino acids. The germline V gene encodes CDR1 MNHNS and CDR2 SASEGT. The CDR3 sequence is CASSEAPGQGAYEQYF. CDR3 DNA (partial): TGTGCCAGCAGTGAAGCACCGGGACAGGGCGCCTACGAG.

Details on this clone: The read finishes 3 residues shy of the CDR3 end, and the germline J gene is used to complete it. The gene calls are TRBV6-1 and TRBJ1-4; TRBD1 is a possible D gene (6 bases). The ends were cut back, 4 bases at V and 6 bases at J, with 18 bases in the middle. CDR1 is MNHNS, CDR2 SASEGT, per germline. This CDR3 comprises 16 residues. The sequenced CDR3 bases are TGTGCCAGCAGTGCCCACAGGGAAGCGTTGGATGAAAAA. Encoded protein: CASSAHREALDEK. The full CDR3 protein reads CASSAHREALDEKLFF.

Points on this clone: Sequencing ends 3 residues short of the CDR3 end; the germline J gene provides the rest. V is TRBV5-4 and J is TRBJ2-1; a weak D match, TRBD1 (5 bases). Trimming left V 0 bases short and J 7 bases short, with 5 bases between. The CDR3 has 12 residues. The germline gives CDR1 SGHNT, CDR2 YYREEE (reference sequence). CDR3 bases read: TGTGCCAGCAGCTTGGGACAGAATGAG. Its protein product is CASSLGQNE. The full CDR3 sequence reads CASSLGQNEQFF. The full variable domain, rest sourced from reference TRBV5-4 and TRBJ2-1, is ETGVTQSPTHLIKTRGQQVTLRCSSQSGHNTVSWYQQALGQGPQFIFQYYREEENGRGNFPPRFSGLQFPNYSSELNVNALELDDSALYLCASSLGQNEQFFGPGTRLTVL.

The CDR3 loop is CASSLASGTGYGYTF. The CDR3 bases that were read are TGTGCCAGCAGCTTAGCGTCGGGTACGGGCTATGGC. The V gene is TRBV7-6, the J gene TRBJ1-2; no clear D gene. The read halts 3 residues ahead of the CDR3 end, with the missing end drawn from the germline J gene. The germline V and J ends were trimmed by 0 bases and 4 bases, with 12 bases remaining between them. From germline, CDR1 is SGHVS and CDR2 FNYEAQ. CDR3 length: 15 residues.

Notes on this clone: The CDR3 end is not reached by the read, which stops 3 residues before it; the germline J gene fills it in. The V gene is TRBV5-1, the J gene TRBJ2-1; 13 bases fit TRBD2. Trimming cost V 7 bases and J 8 bases; bases outside gene matches: 3. Per germline, CDR1 SGHRS and CDR2 YFSETQ. The CDR3 sequence is 13 residues long. CDR3 protein: CASGTSGIYEQFF. Partial CDR3 DNA: TGCGCCAGCGGGACTAGCGGGATCTATGAG.

Concerning this clone: The read comes to an end 3 residues before the CDR3 does, leaving the germline J gene to fill in the end. The V and J genes are TRBV9 and TRBJ2-1; maybe TRBD2 (6 bases). The CDR3 sequence is 14 residues long. The germline V gene has CDR1 SGDLS and CDR2 YYNGEE. Trimming cost V 4 bases and J 5 bases, with 13 bases left between them. CDR3 protein: CASSFSGGHNEQFF. The covered CDR3 bases are TGTGCCAGCAGCTTTAGCGGCGGACACAATGAG. The whole variable domain, filled in from reference TRBV9 and TRBJ2-1, reads DSGVTQTPKHLITATGQRVTLRCSPRSGDLSVYWYQQSLDQGLQFLIQYYNGEERAKGNILERFSAQQFPDLHSELNLSSLELGDSALYFCASSFSGGHNEQFFGPGTRLTVL.

Comment on this clone: Read sequence stops 3 residues before the CDR3 end, and the germline J gene provides the missing end. The V call is TRBV30, the J call TRBJ2-7; 10 nucleotides align to TRBD1. After removal of 6 bases from V and 1 base from J, the junction contained 3 bases not matched to a gene. Per germline, CDR1 GTSNPN and CDR2 SVGIG (reference sequence). The CDR3 runs to 13 residues. CDR3 bases read: TGTGCCTGCGGGACAGGGGTATCCTACGAG. Encoded protein: CACGTGVSYE. The CDR3 reads in full as CACGTGVSYEQYF.

Points on this clone: The read gets to within 3 residues of the CDR3 end, and the germline J gene fills in the rest. The rearrangement links TRBV7-9 to TRBJ2-7, with D possibly being TRBD1 or TRBD2 (7 bases each). The V gene lost 6 bases and the J gene lost 2 bases, with 17 bases spanning the gap. Germline assignment: CDR1 SEHNR and CDR2 FQNEAQ (reference sequence). The CDR3 loop spans 15 amino acids. The part of the CDR3 DNA that was read is TGTGCCAGCAGACCAGCGGGACAGATCGCCTACGAG. As protein: CASRPAGQIAYE. The entire CDR3 protein is CASRPAGQIAYEQYF.

With respect to this clone: The observed sequence ends 3 residues before the CDR3 terminus, with the missing tail filled in from the germline J gene. The chain links TRBV7-2 to TRBJ2-3, with D possibly TRBD2 on 6 matching bases. Trimming shortened V by 5 bases and J by 2 bases, and 14 bases separated the two germline ends. This CDR3 is built from 15 residues. Germline CDR1 reads SGHTA; CDR2 reads FQGNSA. This CDR3 reads CASSLSSGPTDTQYF. The DNA read from the CDR3 is TGTGCCAGCAGCCTCAGTAGCGGACCCACAGATACG.

For this clone: The read gets to within 3 residues of the CDR3 end, and the germline J gene fills in the rest. The chain couples TRBV6-2 or TRBV6-3 to TRBJ2-3; 8 nucleotides align to TRBD2. The CDR3 has 16 amino acids. V shed 2 bases, J shed 4 bases, and the junction held 8 bases outside the gene matches. CDR1 and CDR2 (germline): MNHEY, SVGEGT. The CDR3 DNA, read in part, is TGTGCCAGCAGTTACAAGGATAGCGGGACCCCAGATACG. It is translated as CASSYKDSGTPDT. The whole CDR3 sequence reads CASSYKDSGTPDTQYF.

In regard to this clone: Read sequence stops 3 residues before the CDR3 end, and the germline J gene provides the missing end. The gene calls are TRBV7-6 and TRBJ2-1, with 7 nucleotides matching TRBD2. Looked up from germline, CDR1 is SGHVS and CDR2 is FNYEAQ. J was trimmed by 9 bases and V by 1 base; bases with no gene match: 9. The CDR3 spans 15 residues. CDR3: CASSLVGGSVSEQFF. The CDR3 bases that were read are TGTGCCAGCAGCTTAGTCGGGGGGAGCGTTAGTGAG.

For this clone: The read ends 3 residues early relative to the CDR3; the germline J gene fills the gap. The chain is built from TRBV7-9 and TRBJ1-2, with D possibly matching TRBD1 (6 bases). This CDR3 has 13 amino acids. The V and J ends lost 5 bases and 5 bases respectively, with 12 bases between them. Germline assignment: CDR1 SEHNR and CDR2 FQNEAQ (reference sequence). CDR3 sequence reads: CASSPRTVYGYTF. The DNA read from the CDR3 is TGTGCCAGCAGCCCCCGGACAGTTTATGGC.

For this clone: The DNA ends 3 residues before the CDR3 does, and the rest of the CDR3 is filled in from the germline J gene. The rearrangement uses TRBV19 and TRBJ1-1; TRBD1 matches at 11 bases. V shed 6 bases, J shed 0 bases, and the junction held 3 bases outside the gene matches. The CDR3 has 15 residues. Germline values: CDR1 LNHDA, CDR2 SQIVND (reference sequence). The CDR3 loop is CASRGQGVLNTEAFF. CDR3 DNA, as far as it was read: TGTGCCAGTAGGGGACAGGGGGTATTGAACACTGAA. The variable domain in full, with the rest retrieved from reference TRBV19 and TRBJ1-1, is DGGITQSPKYLFRKEGQNVTLSCEQNLNHDAMYWYRQDPGQGLRLIYYSQIVNDFQKGDIAEGYSVSREKKESFPLTVTSAQKNPTAFYLCASRGQGVLNTEAFFGQGTRLTVV.

This clone is called medium-sized (0.01 to 0.1%) based on its frequency. From the germline J gene comes the end of the CDR3, since the read stops 3 residues before it. V gene TRBV23-1 combines with J gene TRBJ1-1; no clear D gene. TRBV23-1 is given ORF status, its function remaining uncertain. The CDR3 runs 12 residues. V shed 0 bases and J shed 4 bases, with 3 bases lying between them. CDR3 DNA (partial): TGCGCCAGCAGTCAATCCGGCACTGAA. Its protein is CASSQSGTE. The full-length CDR3 reads as CASSQSGTEAFF.

For this clone: The CDR3 extends 3 residues past the end of the read, so its final part is completed from the germline J gene. The chain links TRBV19 to TRBJ1-5; TRBD1 agrees at 7 bases. The CDR3 consists of 14 residues. Germline values: CDR1 LNHDA, CDR2 SQIVND (reference sequence). Trimming took 5 bases from V and 4 from J; bases not matched to a gene: 5. CDR3 bases read: TGTGCCAGTAGTTGGGGACAGCCAAATCAGCCC. It is translated as CASSWGQPNQP. The entire CDR3 protein reads CASSWGQPNQPQHF.

With regard to this clone: The read ends 3 residues shy of where the CDR3 ends; the end is completed using the germline J gene. The chain joins TRBV30 to TRBJ1-4; 10 nucleotides agree with TRBD1. The V and J ends lost 2 bases and 3 bases, in that order; junction bases with no gene match: 6. The CDR3 is 16 residues long. Looked up from germline, CDR1 is GTSNPN and CDR2 is SVGIG (reference sequence). CDR3 bases read: TGTGCCTGGAGTCCTGTAGGGACAGGGGCTAATGAAAAA. Translating gives CAWSPVGTGANEK. The full CDR3 protein is CAWSPVGTGANEKLFF.

With respect to this clone: The sequenced fragment ends 3 residues before the CDR3 boundary, so the rest is inferred from the germline J gene. The genes are TRBV19 and TRBJ2-1; D may be TRBD2 (6 bases). The CDR3 length is 12 residues. Germline values: CDR1 LNHDA, CDR2 SQIVND (reference sequence). The germline V and J ends were trimmed by 3 bases and 7 bases, with 7 bases remaining between them. The part of the CDR3 DNA that was read is TGTGCCAGTAGTATTGGGGGGAATGAG. Encoded protein: CASSIGGNE. The entire CDR3 is CASSIGGNEQFF.